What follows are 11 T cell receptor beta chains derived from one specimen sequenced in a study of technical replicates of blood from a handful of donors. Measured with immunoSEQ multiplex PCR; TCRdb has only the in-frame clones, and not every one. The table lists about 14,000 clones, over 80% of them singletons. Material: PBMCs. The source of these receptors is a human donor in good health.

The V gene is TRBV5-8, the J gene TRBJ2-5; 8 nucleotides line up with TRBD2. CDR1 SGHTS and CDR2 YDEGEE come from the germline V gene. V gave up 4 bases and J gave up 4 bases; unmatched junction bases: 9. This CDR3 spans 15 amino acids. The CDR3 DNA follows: TGTGCCAGCAGCCCACGACGGGGGGGCGTAGAGACCCAGTACTTC. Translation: CASSPRRGGVETQYF.

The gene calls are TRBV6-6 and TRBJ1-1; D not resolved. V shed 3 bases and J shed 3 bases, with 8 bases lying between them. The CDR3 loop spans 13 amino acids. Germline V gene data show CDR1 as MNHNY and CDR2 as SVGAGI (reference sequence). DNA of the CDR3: TGTGCCAGCAGTTATAACAGAGACACTGAAGCTTTCTTT. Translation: CASSYNRDTEAFF.

The CDR3 is CASSSGTSSQETQYF. Here the CDR3 DNA reads TGTGCCAGCAGCTCCGGGACTAGCTCGCAAGAGACCCAGTACTTC. This chain joins TRBV11-2 and TRBJ2-5; 9 bases are shared with TRBD2. Germline V lookup: CDR1 SGHAT, CDR2 FQNNGV. The CDR3 runs to 15 residues. V lost 4 bases and J lost 2; bases outside the gene matches: 5.

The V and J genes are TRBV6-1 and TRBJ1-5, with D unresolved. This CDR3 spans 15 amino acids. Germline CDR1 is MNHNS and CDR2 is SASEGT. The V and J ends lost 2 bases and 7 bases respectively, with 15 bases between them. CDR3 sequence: CASSEFWQAKQPQHF. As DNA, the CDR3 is TGTGCCAGCAGTGAATTTTGGCAGGCCAAACAGCCCCAGCATTTT.

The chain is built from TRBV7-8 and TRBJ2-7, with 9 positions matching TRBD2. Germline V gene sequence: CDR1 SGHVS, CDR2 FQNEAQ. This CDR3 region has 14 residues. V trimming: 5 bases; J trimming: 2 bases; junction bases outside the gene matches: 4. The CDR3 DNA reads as TGTGCCAGCAGCCAGACTAGCGGCACCTACGAGCAGTACTTC. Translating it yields CASSQTSGTYEQYF.

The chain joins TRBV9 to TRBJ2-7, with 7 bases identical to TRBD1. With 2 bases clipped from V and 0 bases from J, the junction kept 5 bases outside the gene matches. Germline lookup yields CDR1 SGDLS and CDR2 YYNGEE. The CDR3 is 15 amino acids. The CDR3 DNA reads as TGTGCCAGCAGCGTCTCCGGGACAGCCTCCTACGAGCAGTACTTC. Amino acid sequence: CASSVSGTASYEQYF.

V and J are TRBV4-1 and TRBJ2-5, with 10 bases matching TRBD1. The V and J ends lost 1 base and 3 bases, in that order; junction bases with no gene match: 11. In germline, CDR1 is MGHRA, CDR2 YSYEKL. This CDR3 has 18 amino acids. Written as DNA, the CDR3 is TGCGCCAGCAGCCAAGTGTTTTTAGGGACAGGGGTCGAAGAGACCCAGTACTTC. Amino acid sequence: CASSQVFLGTGVEETQYF.

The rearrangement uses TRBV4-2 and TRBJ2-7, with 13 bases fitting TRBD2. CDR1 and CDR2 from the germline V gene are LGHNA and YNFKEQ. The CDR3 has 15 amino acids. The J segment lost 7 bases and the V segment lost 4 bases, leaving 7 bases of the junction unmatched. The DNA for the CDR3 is TGTGCCAGCAGCCGGGGGACTAGCGGGGTTCAGGAGCAGTACTTC. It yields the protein CASSRGTSGVQEQYF.

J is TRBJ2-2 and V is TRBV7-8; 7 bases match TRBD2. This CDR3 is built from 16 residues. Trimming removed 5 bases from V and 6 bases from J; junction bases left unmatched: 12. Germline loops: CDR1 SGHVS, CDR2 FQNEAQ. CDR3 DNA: TGTGCCAGCAGCCCTCAGGGAGGGTTGGGGTCCGGGGAGCTGTTTTTT. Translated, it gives CASSPQGGLGSGELFF.

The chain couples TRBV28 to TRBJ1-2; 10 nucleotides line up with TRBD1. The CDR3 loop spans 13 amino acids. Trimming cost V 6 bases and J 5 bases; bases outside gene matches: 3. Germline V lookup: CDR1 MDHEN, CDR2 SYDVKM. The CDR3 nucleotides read TGTGCCAGCAGCGGGGACAGGGGTTATGGCTACACCTTC. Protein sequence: CASSGDRGYGYTF.

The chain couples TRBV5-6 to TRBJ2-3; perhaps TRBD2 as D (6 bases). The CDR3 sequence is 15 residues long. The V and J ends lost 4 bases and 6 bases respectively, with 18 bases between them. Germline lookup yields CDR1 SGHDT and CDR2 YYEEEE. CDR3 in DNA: TGTGCCAGCAGCCCCTTTTGGGGGGTAGGGGATACGCAGTATTTT. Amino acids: CASSPFWGVGDTQYF.